A single sample is the source of the 3 T cell receptor beta chains below, sequenced in a study of response to subunit inactivated influenza vaccine (dated by TCRdb to the late 2010s). Library preparation used RT-PCR. The sample was run on an Illumina HiSeq 2500. TCRdb handled the public reads itself, with Q25 trimming in fastp and clone calling in MiXCR, and kept productive beta chains. Each entry merges the rows of one CDR3 protein and shows their most common DNA and genes. This sample comprises about 190,000 distinct CDR3 sequences, 14% of them detected only once. The ten largest clones add up to roughly 26% of the sample. Material: CD8+ T cells sorted from PBMCs, obtained about 5 days after vaccination. These receptors originate from a man in his fifties who received an inactivated influenza vaccine. Donor details come from another sample of the same person, matched by shared clones.

The chain is built from TRBV7-3 and TRBJ2-1; a weak D match, TRBD1 (6 bases). The ends were cut back, 8 bases at V and 3 bases at J, with 11 bases in the middle. Germline CDR1 SGHTA, CDR2 FQGTGA. The CDR3 runs 13 residues. CDR3 DNA: TGTGCCAGCGGGGGCGCCGACTACAATGAGCAGTTCTTC. Protein product: CASGGADYNEQFF.

V usage is TRBV7-8 and J usage is TRBJ2-2; D is possibly TRBD1 (5 bases). The ends were cut back, 1 base at V and 3 bases at J, with 9 bases in the middle. From germline, CDR1 is SGHVS and CDR2 FQNEAQ. The CDR3 runs 15 residues. As DNA, the CDR3 is TGTGCCAGCAGCTTAGTCGGACAAGACACCGGGGAGCTGTTTTTT. Protein: CASSLVGQDTGELFF.

This clonotype has more than one count but fewer than ten. The V gene is TRBV6-5, the J gene TRBJ2-1; a possible D gene is TRBD1 (6 bases). CDR3 length equals 15 residues. Trimming removed 7 bases at V and 8 bases at J, with 21 bases between. CDR1 is MNHEY and CDR2 is SVGAGI in the germline V gene. CDR3 sequence (DNA): TGTGCCAGCAATTATCTCAGGGGCGCCTCGGATGAGCAGTTCTTC. It specifies CASNYLRGASDEQFF.